This entry is about one TCR beta chain. No antigen is known for it. The donors were members of the validation cohort, which comprised roughly 120 subjects and was separate from the first cohort of roughly 700 subjects. The germline V gene has CDR1 SGHTA and CDR2 FQGTGA. The CDR3 has 15 residues. Unmatched junction bases numbered 4, after V lost 0 bases and J lost 4 bases. The data originate from a study of cytomegalovirus exposure and HLA in healthy donors. The assay was immunoSEQ multiplex PCR, and TCRdb's table has in-frame clones only and misses some. Altogether approximately 160,000 clones are present, roughly 89% being singletons, with the ten largest covering around 10%. Findings and limits, study-wide: Published work reported that the classifier diagnosed cytomegalovirus status with high specificity and sensitivity. Among TCR beta chains, those listed as cytomegalovirus-associated numbered more than 150. In the roughly 110 validation repertoires, under 95% of cluster scores exceeded 0, per a later analysis.

This receptor was obtained from a woman between 18 and 29 years old in good health and CMV-seropositive. V is TRBV7-3 and J is TRBJ2-5; 8 nucleotides line up with TRBD1. The sequenced material came from PBMCs. Here the CDR3 DNA reads TGTGCCAGCAGCTTAACGGCAGGGGGCATAGAGACCCAGTACTTC. This sequence encodes CASSLTAGGIETQYF.